This record concerns one T cell receptor (beta chain) sequence. This sample was taken from a study of T cell changes during pregnancy in multiple sclerosis. The CDR3 spans 14 residues. V was shortened by 4 bases and J by 2 bases, with 12 bases between the two germline ends. Germline V CDR1 and CDR2: WNHNN, SYGVQD (reference sequence). Assay used: immunoSEQ multiplex PCR; TCRdb lists only in-frame clones, some missing. The profile shows over 55,000 clones, roughly nine tenths of them singletons. The chain recombines TRBV10-1 with TRBJ2-7; D is possibly TRBD2 (5 bases). Sequencing was performed on peripheral blood, taken in the first trimester of pregnancy. This receptor was obtained from a female donor with multiple sclerosis, enrolled in a pregnancy study. CDR3 nucleotides: TGCGCCAGCAGTGCCTCTAGGACTCCCTACGAGCAGTACTTC. It specifies CASSASRTPYEQYF.